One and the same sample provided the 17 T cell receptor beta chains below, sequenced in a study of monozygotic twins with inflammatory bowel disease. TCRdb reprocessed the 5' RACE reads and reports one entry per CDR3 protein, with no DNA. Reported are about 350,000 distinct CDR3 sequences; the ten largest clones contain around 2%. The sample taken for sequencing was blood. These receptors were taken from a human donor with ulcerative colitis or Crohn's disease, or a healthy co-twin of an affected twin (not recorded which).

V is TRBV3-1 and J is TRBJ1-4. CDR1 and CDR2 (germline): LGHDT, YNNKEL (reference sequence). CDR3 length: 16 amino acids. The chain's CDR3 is CASSQIEDGANEKLFF.

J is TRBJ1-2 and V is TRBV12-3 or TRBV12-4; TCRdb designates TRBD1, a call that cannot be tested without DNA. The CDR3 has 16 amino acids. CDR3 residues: CASNTLGQGVGYGYTF.

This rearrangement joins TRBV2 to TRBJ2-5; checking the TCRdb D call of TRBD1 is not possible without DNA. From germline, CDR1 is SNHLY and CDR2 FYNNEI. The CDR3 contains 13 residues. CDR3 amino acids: CASSEQGFRAQYF. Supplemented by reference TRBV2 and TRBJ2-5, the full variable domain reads EPEVTQTPSHQVTQMGQEVILRCVPISNHLYFYWYRQILGQKVEFLVSFYNNEISEKSEIFDDQFSVERPDGSNFTLKIRSTKLEDSAMYFCASSEQGFRAQYFGPGTRLLVL.

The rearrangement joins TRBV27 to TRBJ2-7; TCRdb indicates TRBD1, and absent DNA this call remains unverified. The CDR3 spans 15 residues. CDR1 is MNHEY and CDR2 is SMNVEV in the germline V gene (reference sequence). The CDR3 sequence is CASSPNVQTVGEQYF.

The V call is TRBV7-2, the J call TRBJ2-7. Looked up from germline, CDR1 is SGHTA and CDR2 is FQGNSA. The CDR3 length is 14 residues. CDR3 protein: CASSQDRSYYEQYF.

CDR3 amino acids: CSVEGGFGNTIYF. V is TRBV29-1 and J is TRBJ1-3; TCRdb reports TRBD1, a call that lacks DNA to check it against. CDR3 length: 13 amino acids. CDR1 and CDR2 from the germline V gene are SQVTM and ANQGSEA.

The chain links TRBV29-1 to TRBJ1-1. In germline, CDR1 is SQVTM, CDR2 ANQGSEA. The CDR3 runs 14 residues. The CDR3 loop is CSVEDRPRNTEAFF.

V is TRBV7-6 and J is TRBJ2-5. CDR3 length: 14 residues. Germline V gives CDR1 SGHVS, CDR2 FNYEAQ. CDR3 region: CASSLGGHKETQYF.

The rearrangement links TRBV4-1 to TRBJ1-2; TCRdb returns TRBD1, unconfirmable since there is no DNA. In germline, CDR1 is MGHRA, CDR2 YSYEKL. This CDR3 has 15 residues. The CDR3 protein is CASRPPGGQAGGYTF.

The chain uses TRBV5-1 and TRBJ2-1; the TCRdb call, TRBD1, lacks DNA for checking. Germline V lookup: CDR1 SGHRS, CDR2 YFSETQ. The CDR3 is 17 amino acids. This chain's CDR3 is CASSLLAPTSALNEQFF.

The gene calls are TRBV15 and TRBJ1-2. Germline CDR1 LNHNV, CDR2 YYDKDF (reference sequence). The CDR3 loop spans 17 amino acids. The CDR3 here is CATSRDLRDTYNYGYTF.

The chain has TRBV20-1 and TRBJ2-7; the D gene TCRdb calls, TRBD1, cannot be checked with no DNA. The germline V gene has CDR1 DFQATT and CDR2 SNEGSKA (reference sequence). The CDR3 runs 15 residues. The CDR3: CSARDTTRGPNEQYF.

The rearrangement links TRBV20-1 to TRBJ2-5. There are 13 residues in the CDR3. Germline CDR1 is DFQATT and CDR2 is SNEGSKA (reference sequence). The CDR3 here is CSARGTLRETQYF.

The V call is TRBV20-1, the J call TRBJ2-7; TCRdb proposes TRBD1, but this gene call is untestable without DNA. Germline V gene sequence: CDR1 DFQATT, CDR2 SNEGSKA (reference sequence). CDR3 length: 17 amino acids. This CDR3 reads CSAANRGLPSQTYEQYF.

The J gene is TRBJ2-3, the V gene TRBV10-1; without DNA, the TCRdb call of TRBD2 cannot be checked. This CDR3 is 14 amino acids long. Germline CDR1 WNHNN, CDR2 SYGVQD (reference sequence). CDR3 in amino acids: CASSDPSGTDTQYF.

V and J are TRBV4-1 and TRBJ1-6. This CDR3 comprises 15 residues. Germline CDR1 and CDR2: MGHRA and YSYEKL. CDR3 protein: CASSQVSTSGSPLHF.

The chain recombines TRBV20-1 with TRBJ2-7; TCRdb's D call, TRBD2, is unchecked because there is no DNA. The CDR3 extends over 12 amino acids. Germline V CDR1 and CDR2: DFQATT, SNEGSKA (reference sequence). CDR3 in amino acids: CSASRLVNEQYF.